This entry is about one T cell receptor beta chain. Its cognate antigen is unknown. The length of the CDR3 is 15 residues. CDR1 is SGHRS and CDR2 is YFSETQ in the germline V gene. Trimming stripped 0 bases from V and 4 bases from J, with 12 bases between. Prepared libraries of TCR beta cDNA carried unique molecular identifiers. TCRdb recomputed calls from the PCR reads with MiXCR, one row per CDR3 protein. This table has fewer than 850,000 distinct CDR3 sequences, roughly 30% appearing once. The data were taken from a study of post-analysis software for immune sequencing data. Broader study findings: Those with multiple sclerosis, the patient group, showed significantly lower normalized Chao1 diversity than controls. Comparison of patients with controls showed about 5 TRBV segments more frequent in patients, TRBV5-6, TRBV5-1 and TRBV20-1 among them.

The rearrangement joins TRBV5-1 to TRBJ2-3; D possibly matches TRBD1 or TRBD2 (5 bases each). Sequenced input: blood. This clonotype was sampled from a girl aged 10-17 years with multiple sclerosis. The CDR3 nucleotides are TGCGCCAGCAGCTTGGATAGCGTAGGGGCAGATACGCAGTATTTT. As protein: CASSLDSVGADTQYF.